This is a list of T cell receptor beta chains from one sample in a study of T cells in localized non-small cell lung cancer. Some clones are missing from TCRdb's copy, which holds only in-frame ones; the method was immunoSEQ multiplex PCR. The sample lists over 40,000 clones; approximately 80% were seen once. The sequences come from peripheral blood mononuclear cells, collected before any cancer treatment. All receptors come from a man between 35 and 75 years old with stage III lung adenocarcinoma. The CDR3 runs from the conserved cysteine through the conserved F or W. The D gene is left open where the match is weak. Part of the rows lack a size; the others show once, few, many or a class for expanded clones.

D: -
V: TRBV5-1
size: few
J: TRBJ1-4
DNA: TGCGCCAGCAGCTTTAATAGCAATGAAAAACTGTTTTTT
CDR3: CASSFNSNEKLFF

D: -
V: TRBV5-1
size: -
J: TRBJ2-6
DNA: TGCGCCAGCAGCTCCGACAGCCCAGCGGCCGGGGCCAACGTCCTGACTTTC
CDR3: CASSSDSPAAGANVLTF

D: -
V: TRBV12-5
size: few
J: TRBJ1-1
DNA: TGTGCTAGTGGTTTAGGGCGCAGGGACACTGAAGCTTTCTTT
CDR3: CASGLGRRDTEAFF

D: -
V: TRBV7-2
size: medium-sized
J: TRBJ2-1
DNA: TGTGCCAGCAGCATCTCTGGACTCATAGTGGATGAGCAGTTCTTC
CDR3: CASSISGLIVDEQFF

D: -
V: TRBV18
size: few
J: TRBJ1-5
DNA: TGTGCCAGCTCTCAGACAGGTGATCAGCCCCAGCATTTT
CDR3: CASSQTGDQPQHF

D: -
V: TRBV6-5
size: -
J: TRBJ2-2
DNA: TGTGCCAGCAGTTACCAAGGGGCCAACACCGGGGAGCTGTTTTTT
CDR3: CASSYQGANTGELFF

D: TRBD1
V: TRBV29-1
size: -
J: TRBJ2-5
DNA: TGCAGCGGTCGACAGGGGGGGGAGACCCAGTACTTC
CDR3: CSGRQGGETQYF

D: -
V: TRBV7-3
size: -
J: TRBJ2-1
DNA: TGTGCCAGCAGCCAAATCGGGACTGTCTACAATGAGCAGTTCTTC
CDR3: CASSQIGTVYNEQFF

D: -
V: TRBV7-2
size: -
J: TRBJ2-1
DNA: TGTGCCAGCAGCTCCTTTCCCAGGGGCCATAGGTTCGGTGAGCAGTTCTTC
CDR3: CASSSFPRGHRFGEQFF

D: -
V: TRBV27
size: few
J: TRBJ1-5
DNA: TGTGCCAGCAGTTACCAGGGGCCCCCGACCTCTAGCAATCAGCCCCAGCATTTT
CDR3: CASSYQGPPTSSNQPQHF

D: TRBD2
V: TRBV19
size: -
J: TRBJ2-7
DNA: TGTGCCAGCTCTCCGGGCCGGGAGGCCTACGAGCAGTACTTC
CDR3: CASSPGREAYEQYF

D: TRBD1
V: TRBV2
size: -
J: TRBJ1-4
DNA: TGTGCCAGCAGTGAAGACAGGGGGCGTAATGAAAAACTGTTTTTT
CDR3: CASSEDRGRNEKLFF

D: -
V: TRBV5-1
size: once
J: TRBJ1-4
DNA: TGCGCCAGCAGCCCCGCGGGTGGGGGGCACAATGAAAAACTGTTTTTT
CDR3: CASSPAGGGHNEKLFF

D: -
V: TRBV7-3
size: once
J: TRBJ1-1
DNA: TGTGCCAGCAGCCAATCATGGGGCACTGAAGCTTTCTTT
CDR3: CASSQSWGTEAFF

D: TRBD1
V: TRBV27
size: -
J: TRBJ1-6
DNA: TGTGCCAGCAGTTTAACGGGGACAGGGTCCTATAATTCACCCCTCCACTTT
CDR3: CASSLTGTGSYNSPLHF

D: TRBD1
V: TRBV7-7
size: -
J: TRBJ1-1
DNA: TGTGCCAGCAGCGACGGGACAGACACTGAAGCTTTCTTT
CDR3: CASSDGTDTEAFF

D: -
V: TRBV19
size: -
J: TRBJ2-1
DNA: TGTGCCAGTAGTTTCGCTAGCGATAGTGAGCAGTTCTTC
CDR3: CASSFASDSEQFF

D: -
V: TRBV28
size: -
J: TRBJ1-5
DNA: TGTGCCAGCACCCCCCTATCGGGGAGGAATCAGCCCCAGCATTTT
CDR3: CASTPLSGRNQPQHF

D: -
V: TRBV28
size: -
J: TRBJ1-5
DNA: TGTGCCAGCAACCAACCGGGGGTGGAGAGGGAATGGCCCCAGCATTTT
CDR3: CASNQPGVEREWPQHF

D: -
V: TRBV28
size: -
J: TRBJ2-7
DNA: TGTGCCAGCAGCTACATACCTTATCAATTCGGGGCCTACGAGCAGTACTTC
CDR3: CASSYIPYQFGAYEQYF

D: TRBD1
V: TRBV27
size: -
J: TRBJ1-3
DNA: TGTGCCAGCCCACCAGGGGGGGCCGACACCATATATTTT
CDR3: CASPPGGADTIYF

D: TRBD2
V: TRBV9
size: -
J: TRBJ2-2
DNA: TGTGCCAGCACCCCGACTAGCGGGGGGGCCACCGGGGAGCTGTTTTTT
CDR3: CASTPTSGGATGELFF

D: -
V: TRBV7-2
size: -
J: TRBJ2-5
DNA: TGTGCCAGCAGCCGAGGGACAATTGGACGGACCCAGTACTTC
CDR3: CASSRGTIGRTQYF

D: TRBD1
V: TRBV5-1
size: -
J: TRBJ2-3
DNA: TGCGCCAGCAGCTTGACAGGGGCGGCAGATACGCAGTATTTT
CDR3: CASSLTGAADTQYF

D: TRBD2
V: TRBV19
size: -
J: TRBJ2-7
DNA: TGTGCCAGTAGTTGGACTAGCGGGGGAGGTCTAACCGCCTACGAGCAGTACTTC
CDR3: CASSWTSGGGLTAYEQYF

D: -
V: TRBV5-1
size: -
J: TRBJ2-3
DNA: TGCGCCAGCAGCTCGACGACCCGGTCGGGAGATACGCAGTATTTT
CDR3: CASSSTTRSGDTQYF

D: TRBD1
V: TRBV7-3
size: -
J: TRBJ2-5
DNA: TGTGCCAGCAGCTTGGGGACAGGGAAACAAGAGACCCAGTACTTC
CDR3: CASSLGTGKQETQYF

D: -
V: TRBV19
size: -
J: TRBJ2-7
DNA: TGTGCCAGTAGTAACGAGCCATACGAGCAGTACTTC
CDR3: CASSNEPYEQYF

D: -
V: TRBV9
size: -
J: TRBJ2-7
DNA: TGTGCCAGCAGCGTAGGATTGGGGCTAACCCACGAGCAGTACTTC
CDR3: CASSVGLGLTHEQYF

D: TRBD1
V: TRBV19
size: -
J: TRBJ2-3
DNA: TGTGCCAGTAGAGATAAAATGGGGCACCAGGGGGCGGTTCCCTTTAGCACAGATACGCAGTATTTT
CDR3: CASRDKMGHQGAVPFSTDTQYF

D: TRBD1
V: TRBV5-4
size: -
J: TRBJ1-4
DNA: TGTGCCAGCAGCGTCGGGACAGGGTATGAAAAACTGTTTTTT
CDR3: CASSVGTGYEKLFF

D: -
V: TRBV6-4
size: -
J: TRBJ1-1
DNA: TGTGCAGAGTATCGGGCTTTCTTT
CDR3: CAEYRAFF

D: -
V: TRBV6-6
size: -
J: TRBJ2-7
DNA: TGTGCCAGCAGTTACTCGAGCAGGGTCGAGCAGTACTTC
CDR3: CASSYSSRVEQYF

D: TRBD1
V: TRBV19
size: -
J: TRBJ2-2
DNA: TGTGCCAGTAGTAATATAGAGACAGGGTTTTCCGGGGAGCTGTTTTTT
CDR3: CASSNIETGFSGELFF

D: -
V: TRBV7-3
size: -
J: TRBJ2-1
DNA: TGTGCCAGCAGCCCCCAAAGGGGACTCGACGACCTCAATGAGCAGTTCTTC
CDR3: CASSPQRGLDDLNEQFF

D: TRBD1
V: TRBV2
size: -
J: TRBJ1-2
DNA: TGTGCCAGCAGTCAAACCGACAGGGCCTATGGCTACACCTTC
CDR3: CASSQTDRAYGYTF

D: -
V: TRBV7-6
size: -
J: TRBJ2-7
DNA: TGTGCCAGCAGCCCTGGCAGGGGAGGCTACGAGCAGTACTTC
CDR3: CASSPGRGGYEQYF

D: TRBD2
V: TRBV7-2
size: -
J: TRBJ2-1
DNA: TGTGCCAGCAGCTGGACTAGCGGGCAGAACAATGAGCAGTTCTTC
CDR3: CASSWTSGQNNEQFF

D: -
V: TRBV12-5
size: once
J: TRBJ1-6
DNA: TGTGCTAGTAAGGACTCATTGGATTCACCCCTCCACTTT
CDR3: CASKDSLDSPLHF

D: -
V: TRBV9
size: -
J: TRBJ1-1
DNA: TGTGCCAGCAGCGTACTATCTGAACTGGGCACTGAAGCTTTCTTT
CDR3: CASSVLSELGTEAFF

D: TRBD2
V: TRBV5-8
size: few
J: TRBJ2-1
DNA: TGTGCCAGCAGCCGCGGACTAGCGGGAGATCTAGCCTACAATGAGCAGTTCTTC
CDR3: CASSRGLAGDLAYNEQFF

D: -
V: TRBV7-8
size: -
J: TRBJ2-3
DNA: TGTGCCAGCAGCTTAGTGGCGGCCGACACAGATACGCAGTATTTT
CDR3: CASSLVAADTDTQYF

D: -
V: TRBV7-2
size: -
J: TRBJ1-3
DNA: TGTGCCAGCAGACCCCCCGGGTTGGGAACTGGAAACACCATATATTTT
CDR3: CASRPPGLGTGNTIYF

D: TRBD1
V: TRBV2
size: -
J: TRBJ1-3
DNA: TGTGCCAGCAGACTCAGGGGGAACACCATATATTTT
CDR3: CASRLRGNTIYF

D: -
V: TRBV29-1
size: -
J: TRBJ1-2
DNA: TGCAGCGTCTCCGATCTACAGGGTCGGGGCTACACCTTC
CDR3: CSVSDLQGRGYTF

D: -
V: TRBV6-4
size: -
J: TRBJ2-3
DNA: TGTGCCAGCAGTGACTCGACCGGAGGGGTCACTTGGTCCGAGCCGGATACGCAGTATTTT
CDR3: CASSDSTGGVTWSEPDTQYF

D: TRBD2
V: TRBV11-3
size: -
J: TRBJ2-5
DNA: TGTGCCAGCAGCCGCCCTAGCGGGAGTGGGCAAGAGACCCAGTACTTC
CDR3: CASSRPSGSGQETQYF

D: -
V: TRBV9
size: -
J: TRBJ2-7
DNA: TGTGCCAGCAGCGCAGACCTCTACGAGCAGTACTTC
CDR3: CASSADLYEQYF

D: TRBD2
V: TRBV19
size: -
J: TRBJ2-3
DNA: TGTGCCAGTAGTATAGATTTGCTAGCGGGGACCGCAGATACGCAGTATTTT
CDR3: CASSIDLLAGTADTQYF

D: -
V: TRBV30
size: -
J: TRBJ1-2
DNA: TGTGCCTGGAGGCTCGGGACCTCGTACTATGGCTACACCTTC
CDR3: CAWRLGTSYYGYTF

D: -
V: TRBV7-2
size: -
J: TRBJ2-7
DNA: TGTGCCAGCAGCACCCGGACTGGAAACGAGCAGTACTTC
CDR3: CASSTRTGNEQYF

D: TRBD2
V: TRBV19
size: few
J: TRBJ2-1
DNA: TGTGCCAGTGGGCCAGGACCTCTAGCGGGAATTAATTATAATGAGCAGTTCTTC
CDR3: CASGPGPLAGINYNEQFF

D: -
V: TRBV12-5
size: -
J: TRBJ1-3
DNA: TGTGCTAGTGGTTTCTCTGGAAACACCATATATTTT
CDR3: CASGFSGNTIYF

D: -
V: TRBV7-2
size: -
J: TRBJ1-3
DNA: TGTGCCAGCAGCTTACGTACAGGCGAAGACACCATATATTTT
CDR3: CASSLRTGEDTIYF

D: -
V: TRBV28
size: -
J: TRBJ1-1
DNA: TGTGCCAGCGGGCCTGGAGGGAAATCTGAAGCTTTCTTT
CDR3: CASGPGGKSEAFF

D: -
V: TRBV6-5
size: -
J: TRBJ2-1
DNA: TGTGCCAGCAGTTATCAGTATGAGCAGTTCTTC
CDR3: CASSYQYEQFF

D: TRBD2
V: TRBV19
size: once
J: TRBJ2-3
DNA: TGTGCCAGTAGTATAGAAGGGAGGGGTTTGGCAGATACGCAGTATTTT
CDR3: CASSIEGRGLADTQYF

D: -
V: TRBV10-3
size: few
J: TRBJ2-1
DNA: TGTGCCATCAGTGAGTCTTCGGACACCACCGGCGAGCAGTTCTTC
CDR3: CAISESSDTTGEQFF

D: -
V: TRBV7-7
size: -
J: TRBJ2-5
DNA: TGTGCCAGCAGCTCCCGCCCTACTAGCAAGGTCAGGAACTGGGAGACCCAGTACTTC
CDR3: CASSSRPTSKVRNWETQYF

D: -
V: TRBV27
size: -
J: TRBJ2-7
DNA: TGTGCCAGCCGGAATACCTACGAGCAGTACTTC
CDR3: CASRNTYEQYF